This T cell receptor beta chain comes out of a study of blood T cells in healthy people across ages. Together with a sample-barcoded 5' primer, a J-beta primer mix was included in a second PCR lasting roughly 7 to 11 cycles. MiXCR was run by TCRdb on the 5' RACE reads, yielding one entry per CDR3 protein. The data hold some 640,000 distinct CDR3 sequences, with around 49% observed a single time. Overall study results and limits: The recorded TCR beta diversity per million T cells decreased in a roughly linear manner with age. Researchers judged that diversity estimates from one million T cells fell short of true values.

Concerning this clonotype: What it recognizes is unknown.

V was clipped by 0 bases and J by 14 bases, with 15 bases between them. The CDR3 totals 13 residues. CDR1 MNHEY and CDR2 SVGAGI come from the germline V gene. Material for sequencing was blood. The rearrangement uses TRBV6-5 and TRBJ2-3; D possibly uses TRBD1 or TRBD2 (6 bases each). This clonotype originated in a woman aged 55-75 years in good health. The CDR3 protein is CASSYSSGGGPYF. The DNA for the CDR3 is TGTGCCAGCAGTTACTCGAGTGGAGGGGGGCCGTATTTT.